Listed here are 32 T cell receptor beta chains from one sample, sequenced in a study of monozygotic twins with inflammatory bowel disease. From its re-call of the 5' RACE reads, TCRdb lists each CDR3 protein once, without DNA. The sample is made up of 420,000 or so distinct CDR3 sequences, and the top ten hold 2% to 2.5% of it. What was sequenced was blood. Every receptor here comes from a human donor with ulcerative colitis or Crohn's disease, or a healthy co-twin of an affected twin (not recorded which).

The chain carries TRBV4-1 and TRBJ2-3; there is no DNA to check the TCRdb D call of TRBD2. Germline CDR1 and CDR2: MGHRA and YSYEKL. This CDR3 has 15 amino acids. The CDR3 region is CASSGRAGKTDTQYF.

The J gene is TRBJ2-1, the V gene TRBV7-8; with no DNA, the TCRdb D assignment of TRBD2 cannot be verified. CDR1 and CDR2 (germline): SGHVS, FQNEAQ. The CDR3 has 17 residues. CDR3 sequence reads: CASSLGAGATPYNEQFF.

This chain connects TRBV18 to TRBJ1-1; the TCRdb call, TRBD1, lacks DNA for checking. The germline gives CDR1 KGHSH, CDR2 LQKENI. The CDR3 runs to 15 residues. The CDR3 protein is CASSRPGQGNTEAFF.

This rearrangement joins TRBV15 to TRBJ2-3; the D call of TRBD2 rests on TCRdb alone, since no DNA is present to check it. Germline assignment: CDR1 LNHNV and CDR2 YYDKDF (reference sequence). CDR3 length: 14 amino acids. CDR3 sequence reads: CATSRDAGADTQYF.

The chain recombines TRBV21-1 with TRBJ2-1; TCRdb calls TRBD1, which cannot be checked without DNA. TRBV21-1 is noted as a pseudogene. The CDR3 consists of 14 residues. CDR3 region: CASSGGVGHNEQFF.

CDR3 protein: CSARSRTQSTGRSDNSPLHF. The chain couples TRBV20-1 to TRBJ1-6. The germline V gene has CDR1 DFQATT and CDR2 SNEGSKA (reference sequence). CDR3 length: 20 amino acids.

The chain uses TRBV19 and TRBJ2-4; the D call from TCRdb, TRBD1, cannot be confirmed without DNA. Germline V gene data show CDR1 as LNHDA and CDR2 as SQIVND (reference sequence). The length of the CDR3 is 18 residues. CDR3 amino acids: CASSKAGTGFLAKNIQYF.

The chain is built from TRBV24-1 and TRBJ2-1; checking the TCRdb D call of TRBD2 is not possible without DNA. Germline assignment: CDR1 KGHDR and CDR2 SFDVKD. CDR3 length: 18 amino acids. CDR3 in amino acids: CATSDLSPGLAGGNEQFF.

The chain couples TRBV5-1 to TRBJ1-6; absent DNA, TCRdb's TRBD1 call cannot be checked. The CDR3 extends over 15 amino acids. The V gene's germline CDR1 is SGHRS and CDR2 YFSETQ. The CDR3 sequence is CASSPPGTDNSPLHF. The whole variable domain, filled in from reference TRBV5-1 and TRBJ1-6, reads KAGVTQTPRYLIKTRGQQVTLSCSPISGHRSVSWYQQTPGQGLQFLFEYFSETQRNKGNFPGRFSGRQFSNSRSEMNVSTLELGDSALYLCASSPPGTDNSPLHFGNGTRLTVT.

The gene calls are TRBV30 and TRBJ2-4; TCRdb calls TRBD1, which cannot be checked without DNA. Per the germline V gene, CDR1 is GTSNPN and CDR2 is SVGIG (reference sequence). CDR3 length: 14 residues. This chain's CDR3 is CAWSGDTEGGIQYF.

The J gene is TRBJ2-1, the V gene TRBV27; TCRdb returns TRBD1, unconfirmable since there is no DNA. The CDR3 consists of 15 residues. Germline loops: CDR1 MNHEY, CDR2 SMNVEV (reference sequence). CDR3 loop: CASSLGDTAYNEQFF.

The gene calls are TRBV6-5 and TRBJ2-1; TCRdb calls TRBD1, which cannot be checked without DNA. Germline assignment: CDR1 MNHEY and CDR2 SVGAGI. This CDR3 is built from 16 residues. CDR3 region: CASSYKRTGPYNEQFF.

The chain couples TRBV6-6 to TRBJ1-1; TCRdb's D call of TRBD1 is untestable without DNA. Germline CDR1 reads MNHNY; CDR2 reads SVGAGI (reference sequence). The CDR3 covers 13 residues. The CDR3 region is CASSRQGDTEAFF.

The chain couples TRBV15 to TRBJ2-5; the TCRdb D gene call, TRBD2, has no DNA to confirm it. Germline V gene sequence: CDR1 LNHNV, CDR2 YYDKDF (reference sequence). The CDR3 is 17 amino acids. This CDR3 is CATSRGSGASGEGTQYF.

J is TRBJ2-4 and V is TRBV20-1; TCRdb returns TRBD2, unconfirmable since there is no DNA. The CDR3 extends over 15 amino acids. Germline lookup yields CDR1 DFQATT and CDR2 SNEGSKA (reference sequence). The CDR3 here is CSARDPAGAKNIQYF.

The CDR3 reads CSAREQSHEQFF. This rearrangement joins TRBV20-1 to TRBJ2-1; the TRBD2 assignment by TCRdb is unverifiable without DNA. Germline V CDR1 and CDR2: DFQATT, SNEGSKA (reference sequence). The CDR3 runs to 12 residues.

V gene TRBV20-1 combines with J gene TRBJ1-2; the TCRdb call, TRBD1, lacks DNA for checking. This CDR3 spans 13 amino acids. Germline CDR1 DFQATT, CDR2 SNEGSKA (reference sequence). The chain's CDR3 is CSAGQGANYGYTF.

The chain carries TRBV19 and TRBJ1-5; without DNA, the TCRdb call of TRBD1 cannot be checked. The CDR3 totals 14 residues. CDR1 is LNHDA and CDR2 is SQIVND in the germline V gene (reference sequence). CDR3 sequence: CASSIIGGNQPQHF. The full variable domain, its missing parts supplied by reference TRBV19 and TRBJ1-5, is DGGITQSPKYLFRKEGQNVTLSCEQNLNHDAMYWYRQDPGQGLRLIYYSQIVNDFQKGDIAEGYSVSREKKESFPLTVTSAQKNPTAFYLCASSIIGGNQPQHFGDGTRLSIL.

V is TRBV12-3 or TRBV12-4 and J is TRBJ2-3; TCRdb designates TRBD2, a call that cannot be tested without DNA. CDR3 size: 16 residues. The CDR3 sequence: CASSLWGRGGTDTQYF.

This rearrangement joins TRBV6-2 or TRBV6-3 to TRBJ1-4; TCRdb's D call, TRBD1, is unchecked because there is no DNA. CDR1 and CDR2 (germline): MNHEY, SVGEGT. The CDR3 has 15 residues. The CDR3 region is CASSYRQLANEKLFF.

This chain links TRBV6-4 with TRBJ2-1. Per germline, CDR1 MRHNA and CDR2 SNTAGT. This CDR3 comprises 15 residues. The CDR3 sequence is CASSESGTPNNEQFF.

This sequence joins TRBV10-3 and TRBJ2-1. This CDR3 is built from 13 residues. Germline V CDR1 and CDR2: ENHRY, SYGVKD. This CDR3 reads CAISEGTILGQFF.

The rearrangement joins TRBV7-2 to TRBJ2-7. Germline CDR1 reads SGHTA; CDR2 reads FQGNSA. The CDR3 is 14 amino acids. The chain's CDR3 is CASSINRGSYEQYF.

This chain links TRBV11-2 with TRBJ2-1; the TCRdb D gene call, TRBD2, has no DNA to confirm it. This CDR3 region has 14 residues. Germline CDR1 SGHAT, CDR2 FQNNGV. The CDR3 loop reads CASSRSGGRNEQFF.

The chain couples TRBV7-2 to TRBJ2-2; TCRdb selects TRBD2, and the lack of DNA leaves this call unchecked. CDR3 length: 16 amino acids. Germline CDR1 is SGHTA and CDR2 is FQGNSA. CDR3 sequence reads: CASSRSSAGNTGELFF.

The V and J genes are TRBV28 and TRBJ1-1; TCRdb's D call of TRBD1 is untestable without DNA. The CDR3 consists of 18 residues. Germline-derived CDR1 and CDR2 are MDHEN and SYDVKM. CDR3 in amino acids: CASSLWGARVGKNTEAFF. Full variable domain (remainder filled in from reference TRBV28 and TRBJ1-1): DVKVTQSSRYLVKRTGEKVFLECVQDMDHENMFWYRQDPGLGLRLIYFSYDVKMKEKGDIPEGYSVSREKKERFSLILESASTNQTSMYLCASSLWGARVGKNTEAFFGQGTRLTVV.

Here the CDR3 reads CASSHGRVNTGELFF. The chain links TRBV7-9 to TRBJ2-2; the D gene TCRdb calls, TRBD2, cannot be checked with no DNA. The CDR3 runs to 15 residues. Germline-derived CDR1 and CDR2 are SEHNR and FQNEAQ (reference sequence).

The CDR3 region is CSARGTGGDTEAFF. The genes are TRBV20-1 and TRBJ1-1; TCRdb's D call of TRBD1 is untestable without DNA. The CDR3 contains 14 residues. In germline, CDR1 is DFQATT, CDR2 SNEGSKA (reference sequence).

The CDR3 loop reads CASSLVSRGYEQYF. The gene calls are TRBV7-2 and TRBJ2-7. The CDR3 has 14 amino acids. The germline gives CDR1 SGHTA, CDR2 FQGNSA.

This rearrangement joins TRBV11-2 to TRBJ2-5; TCRdb designates TRBD1, a call that cannot be tested without DNA. The CDR3 covers 16 residues. From germline, CDR1 is SGHAT and CDR2 FQNNGV. The CDR3 region is CASSASGQGDRKTQYF.

This chain uses TRBV19 with TRBJ2-1; lacking DNA, the TRBD2 call made by TCRdb goes unchecked. CDR3 length: 19 residues. The V gene's germline CDR1 is LNHDA and CDR2 SQIVND (reference sequence). CDR3 amino acids: CASSTLFASGTSSYNEQFF.

V gene TRBV4-1 combines with J gene TRBJ2-7. Germline V gives CDR1 MGHRA, CDR2 YSYEKL. The CDR3 is 14 amino acids. The CDR3 loop is CASSPSGTLYEQYF.